This entry concerns a single T cell receptor beta chain. This sample was included in a study of blood T cell repertoires in COVID-19. Study at large: The study drew acute and convalescent COVID-19 samples from the United States, Italy and Spain.

Only in-frame clones appear in the TCRdb table, and some are missing; sequencing was by immunoSEQ multiplex PCR. The sample contains roughly 75,000 clones, more than 75% of which appear only once. The CDR3 has 17 amino acids. Trimming took 5 bases from V and 0 from J, leaving 18 bases between them. Germline V lookup: CDR1 SGHTA, CDR2 FQGNSA. The sequencing input was peripheral blood. This sequence originates from a woman in her sixties or seventies with acute or convalescent COVID-19. This chain uses TRBV7-2 with TRBJ2-3, with D possibly matching TRBD2 (5 bases). The CDR3 DNA reads TGTGCCAGCAGCCCCGGTCGGTCGGGATCTAGCACAGATACGCAGTATTTT. It is translated as CASSPGRSGSSTDTQYF.